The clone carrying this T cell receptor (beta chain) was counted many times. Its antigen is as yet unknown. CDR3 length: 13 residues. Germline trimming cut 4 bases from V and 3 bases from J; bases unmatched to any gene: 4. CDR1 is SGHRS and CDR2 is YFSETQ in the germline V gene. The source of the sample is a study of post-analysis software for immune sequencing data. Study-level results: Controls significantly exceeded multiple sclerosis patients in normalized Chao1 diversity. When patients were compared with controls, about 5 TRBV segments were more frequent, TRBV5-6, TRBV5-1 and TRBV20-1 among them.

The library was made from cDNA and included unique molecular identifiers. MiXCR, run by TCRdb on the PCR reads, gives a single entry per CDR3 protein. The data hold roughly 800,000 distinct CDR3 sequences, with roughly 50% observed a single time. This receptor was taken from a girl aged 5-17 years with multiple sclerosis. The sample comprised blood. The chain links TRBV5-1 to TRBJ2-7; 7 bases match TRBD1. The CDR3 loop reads CASSLGQDYEQYF. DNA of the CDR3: TGCGCCAGCAGCCTCGGACAGGACTACGAGCAGTACTTC. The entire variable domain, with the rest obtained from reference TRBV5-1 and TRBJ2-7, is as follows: KAGVTQTPRYLIKTRGQQVTLSCSPISGHRSVSWYQQTPGQGLQFLFEYFSETQRNKGNFPGRFSGRQFSNSRSEMNVSTLELGDSALYLCASSLGQDYEQYFGPGTRLTVT.